This TCR beta chain derives from a study of T cells after yellow fever vaccination. Study results and limitations: Reappearance after the booster was observed for most primary-vaccination clones (roughly 97% CD4, more than 70% CD8). CD4 and CD8 compartments shared a small share of clonotypes.

About this clonotype: Its antigen remains unidentified.

TCRdb reprocessed the 5' RACE reads with MiXCR, giving one entry per CDR3 protein. This sample has roughly 310,000 distinct CDR3 sequences, with 8.7% found just once. This CDR3 region has 15 residues. The germline gives CDR1 SQVTM, CDR2 ANQGSEA. V was pared by 4 bases and J by 5 bases, with 10 bases of the junction left unmatched. The rearrangement links TRBV29-1 to TRBJ2-1; 8 nucleotides agree with TRBD2. The input for sequencing was PBMCs, taken on the day of the first yellow fever vaccination. This TCR derives from a man between 18 and 35 years old who received the YFV17D yellow fever vaccine. The CDR3 bases are TGCAGCGTTGGGGGGATAGCGGGATTCCACAATGAGCAGTTCTTC. Amino acid sequence: CSVGGIAGFHNEQFF.